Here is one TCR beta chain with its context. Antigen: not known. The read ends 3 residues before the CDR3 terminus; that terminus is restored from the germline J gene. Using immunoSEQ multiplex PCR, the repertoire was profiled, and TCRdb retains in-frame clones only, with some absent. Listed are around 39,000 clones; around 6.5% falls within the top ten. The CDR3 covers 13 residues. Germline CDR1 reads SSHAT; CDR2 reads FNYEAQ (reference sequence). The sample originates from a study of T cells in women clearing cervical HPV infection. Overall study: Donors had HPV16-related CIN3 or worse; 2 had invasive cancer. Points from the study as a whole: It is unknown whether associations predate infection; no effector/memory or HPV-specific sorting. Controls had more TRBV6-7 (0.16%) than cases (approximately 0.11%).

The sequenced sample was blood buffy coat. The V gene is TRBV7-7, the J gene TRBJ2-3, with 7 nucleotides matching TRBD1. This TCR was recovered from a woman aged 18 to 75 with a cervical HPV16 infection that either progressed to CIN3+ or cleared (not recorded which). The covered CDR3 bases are TGTGCCAGCAGCCCGGGACAGCAAGAGACG. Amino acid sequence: CASSPGQQET. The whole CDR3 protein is CASSPGQQETQYF.